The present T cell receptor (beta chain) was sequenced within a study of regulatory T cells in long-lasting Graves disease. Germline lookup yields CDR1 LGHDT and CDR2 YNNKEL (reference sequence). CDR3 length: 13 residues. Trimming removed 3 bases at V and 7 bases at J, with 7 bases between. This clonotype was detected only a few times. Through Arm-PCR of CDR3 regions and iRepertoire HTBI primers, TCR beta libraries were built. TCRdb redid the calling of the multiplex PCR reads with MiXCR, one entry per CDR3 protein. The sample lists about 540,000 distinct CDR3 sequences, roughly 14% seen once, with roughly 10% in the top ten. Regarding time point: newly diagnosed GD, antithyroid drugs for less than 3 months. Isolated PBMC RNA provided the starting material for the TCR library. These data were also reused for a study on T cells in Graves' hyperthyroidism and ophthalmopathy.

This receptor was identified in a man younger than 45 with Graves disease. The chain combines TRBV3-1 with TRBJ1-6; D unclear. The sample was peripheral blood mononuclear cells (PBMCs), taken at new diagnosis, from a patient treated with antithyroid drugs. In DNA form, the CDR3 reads TGTGCCAGCAGCCACGACGGGAATTCACCCCTCCACTTT. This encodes CASSHDGNSPLHF.